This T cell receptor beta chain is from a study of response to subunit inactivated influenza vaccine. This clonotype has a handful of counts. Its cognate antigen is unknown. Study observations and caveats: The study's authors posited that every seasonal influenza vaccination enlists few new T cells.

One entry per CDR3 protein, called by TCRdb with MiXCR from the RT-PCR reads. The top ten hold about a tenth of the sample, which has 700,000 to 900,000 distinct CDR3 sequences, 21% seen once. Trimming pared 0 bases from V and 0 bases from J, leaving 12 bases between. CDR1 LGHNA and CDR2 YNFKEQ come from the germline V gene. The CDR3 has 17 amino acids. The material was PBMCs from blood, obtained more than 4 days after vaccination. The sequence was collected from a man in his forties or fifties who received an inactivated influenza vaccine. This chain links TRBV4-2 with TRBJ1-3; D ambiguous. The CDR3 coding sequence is TGTGCCAGCAGCCAAGAAGGTCTCGCGGGCTCTGGAAACACCATATATTTT. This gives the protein CASSQEGLAGSGNTIYF.